One and the same sample provided the 18 T cell receptor beta chains below, sequenced in a study of T cell responses to AZD1222 COVID-19 vaccine. TCRdb's copy holds only in-frame clones and misses some; the assay was immunoSEQ multiplex PCR. The sample has over 95,000 clones, approximately 90% seen once. Sample: peripheral blood, taken on day 0 of AZD1222 vaccination. Receptors were obtained from an adult in good health.

The chain uses TRBV3-1 (or the pseudogene TRBV3-2) and TRBJ2-1; 7 nucleotides agree with TRBD2. The CDR3 is 16 residues long. Looked up from germline, CDR1 is LGHDT and CDR2 is YNNKEL (reference sequence). With V trimmed by 4 bases and J by 0 bases, 6 bases remained unmatched. The CDR3 loop is CASSLSGGSSYNEQFF. The CDR3 coding sequence is TGTGCCAGCAGCCTTTCCGGGGGGAGCTCCTACAATGAGCAGTTCTTC.

The chain joins TRBV12-3 or TRBV12-4 to TRBJ1-1, with D unclear. V was clipped by 11 bases and J by 6 bases, with 13 bases between them. CDR3 length: 11 amino acids. CDR3 nucleotides: TGTGCCTCCACCGGCGGGGCTGAAGCTTTCTTT. It translates to CASTGGAEAFF.

The chain links TRBV3-1 (or the pseudogene TRBV3-2) to TRBJ1-2; D unresolved. CDR3 size: 12 residues. The V end lost 1 base, the J end lost 7 bases, and 7 bases lay between the germline ends. CDR1 and CDR2 from the germline V gene are LGHDT and YNNKEL (reference sequence). CDR3 loop: CASSQGTGGYTF. As DNA, the CDR3 is TGTGCCAGCAGCCAAGGGACTGGTGGCTACACCTTC.

The J gene is TRBJ2-7, the V gene TRBV5-4; the D gene is possibly TRBD1 (5 bases). The CDR3 covers 14 residues. The V and J ends lost 2 bases and 2 bases respectively, with 11 bases between them. Germline CDR1 reads SGHNT; CDR2 reads YYREEE (reference sequence). The CDR3 bases are TGTGCCAGCAGCTTCAGGGTTACTCCCTACGAGCAGTACTTC. It specifies CASSFRVTPYEQYF.

The chain joins TRBV5-1 to TRBJ2-2, with a tentative D call TRBD1 (5 bases). The length of the CDR3 is 15 residues. V was cut by 0 bases and J by 4 bases, with 10 bases left in between. Germline-derived CDR1 and CDR2 are SGHRS and YFSETQ. The CDR3 region has the DNA TGCGCCAGCAGCTTGGGTGGGGCTGGCACCGGGGAGCTGTTTTTT. Translation: CASSLGGAGTGELFF.

This clone was observed a handful of times. The rearrangement uses TRBV28 and TRBJ2-6, with a weak D call TRBD1 (6 bases). Trimming removed 8 bases from V and 0 bases from J, with 11 bases in between. The CDR3 contains 15 residues. Germline V gives CDR1 MDHEN, CDR2 SYDVKM. This CDR3 reads CASLDSSSGANVLTF. CDR3 DNA: TGTGCCAGCTTGGACAGTTCCTCTGGGGCCAACGTCCTGACTTTC.

The chain carries TRBV5-1 and TRBJ1-4; 7 nucleotides align to TRBD1. The germline gives CDR1 SGHRS, CDR2 YFSETQ. This CDR3 has 15 amino acids. Germline trimming cut 0 bases from V and 5 bases from J; bases unmatched to any gene: 4. The CDR3 DNA reads as TGCGCCAGCAGCTTGGTGGCAGGGGGGAATGAAAAACTGTTTTTT. Protein product: CASSLVAGGNEKLFF.

CDR3 bases: TGTGCCAGCAGTTCCCGGGTCGAGCAGTACTTC. This encodes CASSSRVEQYF. This chain connects TRBV28 to TRBJ2-7; D remains unclear. The CDR3 is made up of 11 amino acids. Trimming cost V 4 bases and J 6 bases, with 7 bases left between them. Germline assignment: CDR1 MDHEN and CDR2 SYDVKM.

This clone ranks as medium-sized. The chain carries TRBV6-4 and TRBJ1-1; D is unclear. The length of the CDR3 is 14 residues. Trimming took off 0 bases at V and 1 base at J, with 6 bases between the two ends. The germline V gene encodes CDR1 MRHNA and CDR2 SNTAGT. The CDR3 sequence is CASSDSPENTEAFF. The CDR3 DNA reads as TGTGCCAGCAGTGACTCGCCAGAGAACACTGAAGCTTTCTTT.

This clone was seen just once. This chain links TRBV7-2 with TRBJ2-7; D might be TRBD2 (6 bases). Trimming pared 3 bases from V and 9 bases from J, leaving 9 bases between. This CDR3 spans 11 amino acids. Germline lookup yields CDR1 SGHTA and CDR2 FQGNSA. CDR3 region: CASSLGEAQYF. The CDR3 coding sequence is TGTGCCAGCAGCTTGGGGGAGGCGCAGTACTTC.

This sequence joins TRBV5-4 and TRBJ2-3; D is perhaps TRBD1 or TRBD2 (6 bases each). Looked up from germline, CDR1 is SGHNT and CDR2 is YYREEE (reference sequence). The CDR3 extends over 15 amino acids. V lost 0 bases, J lost 3 bases, and 11 bases lay in between. CDR3 protein: CASSLGGGGTDTQYF. For the CDR3, the DNA is TGTGCCAGCAGCTTGGGTGGAGGGGGGACAGATACGCAGTATTTT.

V gene TRBV28 combines with J gene TRBJ1-2, with unresolved D. V was shortened by 8 bases and J by 7 bases, with 17 bases between the two germline ends. CDR1 and CDR2 (germline): MDHEN, SYDVKM. CDR3 length: 13 residues. The CDR3 sequence is CASDGSLAGGYTF. The CDR3 nucleotides read TGTGCCAGCGATGGCAGCCTGGCGGGTGGCTACACCTTC.

The J gene is TRBJ2-1, the V gene TRBV11-2, with TRBD1 identical over 7 bases. Germline CDR1 reads SGHAT; CDR2 reads FQNNGV. The CDR3 spans 17 residues. V lost 5 bases to trimming and J lost 5 bases; unmatched junction nucleotides: 15. CDR3 in DNA: TGTGCCAGCAGCCCCGGGGACAGTCGTTATGGGGACAATGAGCAGTTCTTC. Translating gives CASSPGDSRYGDNEQFF.

V is TRBV30 and J is TRBJ1-6; possibly TRBD1 for D (6 bases). V dropped 7 bases and J dropped 8 bases, with 15 bases sitting between them. In germline, CDR1 is GTSNPN, CDR2 SVGIG (reference sequence). This CDR3 is 13 amino acids long. In DNA, the CDR3 is TGTGCCTTGACACAGGGCCGGGATTCACCCCTCCACTTT. Translation: CALTQGRDSPLHF.

This chain connects TRBV6-2 or TRBV6-3 to TRBJ1-5; TRBD1 is a possible D gene (6 bases). Germline assignment: CDR1 MNHEY and CDR2 SVGEGT. There are 14 residues in the CDR3. Trimming took off 2 bases at V and 2 bases at J, with 7 bases between the two ends. CDR3 in DNA: TGTGCCAGCAGTTACCGACAGGGCAATCAGCCCCAGCATTTT. Translating it yields CASSYRQGNQPQHF.

V is TRBV6-5 and J is TRBJ1-6; D is undetermined. Germline CDR1 is MNHEY and CDR2 is SVGAGI. With 5 bases removed from V and 8 bases from J, the gap between germline ends came to 16 bases. This CDR3 is built from 15 residues. CDR3 in DNA: TGTGCCAGCAGTACTCGGTGGGCCCATGATTCACCCCTCCACTTT. Translating it yields CASSTRWAHDSPLHF.

The chain is built from TRBV11-2 and TRBJ1-6; D may be TRBD1 (5 bases). Germline V CDR1 and CDR2: SGHAT, FQNNGV. Deletions cut 4 bases from V and 10 bases from J, with 17 bases between. The CDR3 has 15 residues. The CDR3 spells CASSWNGDGGSPLHF. The CDR3 nucleotides read TGTGCCAGCAGCTGGAACGGGGACGGAGGATCACCCCTCCACTTT.

The chain joins TRBV13 to TRBJ2-7; 8 nucleotides agree with TRBD2. This CDR3 has 13 amino acids. V shed 3 bases, J shed 5 bases, and the junction held 3 bases outside the gene matches. Germline CDR1 reads PRHDT; CDR2 reads FYEKMQ (reference sequence). CDR3 in amino acids: CASSFGGANEQYF. Written as DNA, the CDR3 is TGTGCCAGCAGCTTCGGGGGGGCCAACGAGCAGTACTTC.